These T cell receptor beta chains were read from a single sample in a study of cytotoxic CD8 clonotypes in ibrutinib-treated CLL. Sequencing used immunoSEQ multiplex PCR; TCRdb keeps in-frame clones, though not all of them. The data hold 100,000 or so clones, with approximately 58% observed a single time. The specimen comprised PBMCs, sampled after 24 months of ibrutinib treatment. The receptors originated from a human donor with chronic lymphocytic leukemia. Each CDR3 is given without its conserved first and last residue. D genes are given only for firm matches.

d_call v_call cdr3_aa
. TRBV30 AWSRGLPTDEQY
TRBD1 TRBV2 ASSTDRFFNEKLF
TRBD2 TRBV6-6 ASSYLAGGLTDTQY
. TRBV28 ASITGPNTGELF
. TRBV11-3 ASSLAAGTPRFRDIGELF
. TRBV5-8 ASSLVQGGTEAF
TRBD2 TRBV7-3 ASSPLAGGSPNEQF
TRBD2 TRBV6-1 ASSEDVAGGRYEQY
. TRBV5-1 ASSLAGGGLTF
. TRBV5-1 ASSLVGGSGSGNTIY
TRBD1 TRBV5-1 ASSFQGAGTDTQY
. TRBV28 ASSLWSTALH
TRBD2 TRBV11-2 ASSSLSRGGAQY
. TRBV7-8 ASGMEFPF
. TRBV5-5 ASSQGNMNTEAF
. TRBV13 ASSLQGGAYEQY
TRBD2 TRBV7-3 ASSLNQRGTTDTQY
. TRBV28 ASSFSDRYPHGYT
. TRBV2 ASRIDRGPLH
. TRBV5-1 ASSLEVGSYNEQF
. TRBV7-6 ASSPGGFQGLVRNSNQPQH
TRBD2 TRBV28 ASSSSSAGGLRETQY
TRBD1 TRBV6-1 ASSWGQGLQEAF
. TRBV25-1 ASSVAYNEQF
. TRBV6-1 ARPKGSSGNTIY
. TRBV11-1 ASSLRDTGELF
TRBD1 TRBV4-2 ASSPGQGRDYEQY
. TRBV6-6 ASSYSRFSYEQY
TRBD1 TRBV30 AWSRQGTGELF
. TRBV2 ASSIRQENYGYT
TRBD1 TRBV25-1 ASSWGTVNYGYT
. TRBV5-6 ASSLNGFTGNTIY
. TRBV30 AWSAPYEQY
. TRBV11-1 ASSPRALGAEQY
. TRBV4-1 ASSQDGEGTQY
TRBD1 TRBV30 AWSGDSSSSYNSPLH
. TRBV7-9 ASSLAQGSGYT
. TRBV12-5 ASATGSSYEQY
TRBD1 TRBV28 ASSRQGLGYGYT
. TRBV6-5 ASGRRQKNYGYT
. TRBV5-6 ASSLRVGNTIY
. TRBV7-6 ASSIGSGTGELF
TRBD1 TRBV5-1 ASTFSGTGADSPLH
. TRBV7-3 ASSLRPKETQY
. TRBV5-6 ASSFLGGAYEQY
. TRBV21-1 ASSARENTEAF
. TRBV28 ASSLTGGELF
. TRBV7-2 ASSPSKYGYT
TRBD1 TRBV6-1 ASSDQQGADTQY
. TRBV7-2 ASSFRATTGYT